This T cell receptor beta chain was identified during a study of T cells in Graves' hyperthyroidism and ophthalmopathy. Findings and caveats of the study: The model's output predicted ophthalmopathy at a median of 6.5 months prior to onset.

Pregnant or lactating patients were excluded, as were those with uncontrolled infection or other autoimmune disease. This clonotype has at least ten counts. Its matching antigen is unknown. The CDR3 is made up of 12 amino acids. Germline V CDR1 and CDR2: DFQATT, SNEGSKA (reference sequence). Between the trimmed V and J ends, which lost 3 bases and 0 bases, there was a span of 3 bases. It was RNA transcripts that yielded the amplified TCR beta CDR3 regions. Using the HTBI primer set, a first-round RT-PCR was run on the TCR CDR3. Each CDR3 protein gets one entry after TCRdb re-called the multiplex PCR reads with MiXCR. The data show about 510,000 distinct CDR3 sequences, with 40% to 50% seen just once and 35% to 50% held by the top ten.

Material for sequencing was peripheral blood or thyroid tissue (not recorded which). The sequence was obtained from an adult woman with Graves' disease, either hyperthyroidism or ophthalmopathy (not recorded which). This rearrangement joins TRBV20-1 to TRBJ1-5; the D is unclear. In DNA, the CDR3 is TGCAGTGCTAGTGTTAGCAATCAGCCCCAGCATTTT. As protein: CSASVSNQPQHF.